This TCR beta chain came from a study of T cells after yellow fever vaccination. Study background: For low cell numbers, libraries were made with SMART-Seq v4 Ultra Low Input.

TCR cDNA, made by 5'RACE template switching, carried an added universal primer site and UMIs. TCRdb fed the 5' RACE reads into MiXCR, producing one record per CDR3 protein. The sample has about 4,500 distinct CDR3 sequences, around 7.8% seen once; the top ten hold over 65%. The CDR3 sequence is 16 residues long. V shed 11 bases, J shed 8 bases, and the junction held 20 bases outside the gene matches. Germline CDR1 LGHDT, CDR2 YNNKEL (reference sequence). General study results and limits: Almost all vaccine-responding clonotypes escaped detection in sorted memory subsets on day 0. Booster sampling recovered most clones from primary vaccination (96% CD4, roughly 90% CD8).

The material was PBMCs, either bulk or a sorted T-cell subset (CD4+, CD8+, memory, or dextramer-sorted; not recorded which), obtained around 45 days after the first yellow fever vaccination. The clonotype was recovered from a young man who received the YFV17D yellow fever vaccine. V is TRBV3-1 and J is TRBJ2-1, with TRBD2 matching 8 bases. DNA for the CDR3: TGTGCCTGCTGCCAAGAATCACGGGGGGGTGACGATGAGCAGTTCTTC. Amino acid sequence: CACCQESRGGDDEQFF.